This T cell receptor beta chain was observed in a study of cytomegalovirus exposure and HLA in healthy donors. Overall study results and limits: A classifier reportedly called cytomegalovirus status with high sensitivity and specificity.

Nominally healthy donors were sampled, though unrecorded immune exposures were likely. On this clone: The antigen remains undetermined.

The PCR employed 60 Vbeta primers together with 13 Jbeta primers. Source study methods: Roughly 11 million shared chains were among the roughly 78 million unique TCR beta chains that a later analysis counted. Sequenced by immunoSEQ multiplex PCR; TCRdb stores in-frame clones only, minus some. V and J calls and clone size follow that table, whereas D and trimming were derived from the DNA. This repertoire shows about 130,000 clones, 65% to 80% found once; its top ten account for about 0.94%. The sample taken for sequencing was PBMCs. The source is a human donor in good health.

The CDR3: CASSVETGSSYNEQFF. CDR3 nucleotides: TGCGCCAGCAGCGTGGAAACAGGGTCCTCCTACAATGAGCAGTTCTTC. The gene calls are TRBV5-1 and TRBJ2-1; D may be TRBD1 (6 bases). V lost 4 bases, J lost 0 bases, and 14 bases lay in between. In germline, CDR1 is SGHRS, CDR2 YFSETQ. CDR3 length equals 16 residues.